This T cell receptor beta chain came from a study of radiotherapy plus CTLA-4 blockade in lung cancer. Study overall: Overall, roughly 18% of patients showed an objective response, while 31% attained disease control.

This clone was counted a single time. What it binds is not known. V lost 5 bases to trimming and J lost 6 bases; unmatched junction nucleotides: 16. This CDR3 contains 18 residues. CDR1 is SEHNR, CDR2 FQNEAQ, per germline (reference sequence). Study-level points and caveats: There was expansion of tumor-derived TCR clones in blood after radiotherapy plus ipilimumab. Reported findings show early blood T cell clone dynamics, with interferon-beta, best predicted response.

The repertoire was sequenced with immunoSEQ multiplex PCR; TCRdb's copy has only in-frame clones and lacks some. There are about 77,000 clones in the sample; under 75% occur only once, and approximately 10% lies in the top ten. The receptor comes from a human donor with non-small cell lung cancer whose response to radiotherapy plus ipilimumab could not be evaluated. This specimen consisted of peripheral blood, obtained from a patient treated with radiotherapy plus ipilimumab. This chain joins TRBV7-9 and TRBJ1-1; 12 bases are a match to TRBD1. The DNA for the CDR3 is TGTGCCAGCAGCCCCCGAGGGACAGGGGGCCTTCTAAGAGCTGAAGCTTTCTTT. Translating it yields CASSPRGTGGLLRAEAFF.